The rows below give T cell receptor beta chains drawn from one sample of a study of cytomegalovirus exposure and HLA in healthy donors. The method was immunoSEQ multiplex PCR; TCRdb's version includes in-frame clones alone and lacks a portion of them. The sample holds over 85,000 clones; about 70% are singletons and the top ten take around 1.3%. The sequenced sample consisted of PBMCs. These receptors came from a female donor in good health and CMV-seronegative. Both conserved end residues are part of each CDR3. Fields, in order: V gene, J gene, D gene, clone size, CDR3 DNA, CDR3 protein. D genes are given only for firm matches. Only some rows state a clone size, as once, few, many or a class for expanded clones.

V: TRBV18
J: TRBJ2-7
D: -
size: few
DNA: TGTGCCAGTAGGGATTATCAGGGGTACGAGCAGTACTTC
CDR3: CASRDYQGYEQYF

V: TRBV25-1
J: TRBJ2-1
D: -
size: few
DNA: TGTGCCAGCAGTGCCCCCAGGGAAAATTCAACGAACAATGAGCAGTTCTTC
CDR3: CASSAPRENSTNNEQFF

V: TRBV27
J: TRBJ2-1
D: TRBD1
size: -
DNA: TGTGCCAGCAGTTTAGGGACAGGTTACAATGAGCAGTTCTTC
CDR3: CASSLGTGYNEQFF

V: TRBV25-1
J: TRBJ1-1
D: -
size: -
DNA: TGTGCCAGCAGTGAAGCTATTTTGTCGAGCACTGAAGCTTTCTTT
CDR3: CASSEAILSSTEAFF

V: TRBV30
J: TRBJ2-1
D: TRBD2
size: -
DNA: TGTGCCTGGAAAACTAGCGGGGAACTCTACAATGAGCAGTTCTTC
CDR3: CAWKTSGELYNEQFF

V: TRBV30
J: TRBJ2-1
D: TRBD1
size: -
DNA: TGTGCCTGGGGTCGACAGGGGAATGAGCAGTTCTTC
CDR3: CAWGRQGNEQFF

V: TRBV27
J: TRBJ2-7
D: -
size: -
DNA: TGTGCCAGCAGTTATGGGGCTTCCTACGAGCAGTACTTC
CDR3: CASSYGASYEQYF

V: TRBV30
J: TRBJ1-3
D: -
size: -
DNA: TGTGCCTGGGACCTGACACAGGGAAACACCATATATTTT
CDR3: CAWDLTQGNTIYF

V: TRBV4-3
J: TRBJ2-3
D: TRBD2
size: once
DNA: TGCGCCAGCAGCCAACTCCCACGACTAGCGGGGGCCTCGCAGTATTTT
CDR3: CASSQLPRLAGASQYF

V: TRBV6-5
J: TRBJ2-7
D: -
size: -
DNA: TGTGCCAGCAGTTACTCGACGGGAGAACACTACGAGCAGTACTTC
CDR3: CASSYSTGEHYEQYF

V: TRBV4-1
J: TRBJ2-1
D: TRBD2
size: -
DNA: TGCGCCAGCAGCCAATCTAGCGGGAGAAGGAAGGATGAGCAGTTCTTC
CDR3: CASSQSSGRRKDEQFF

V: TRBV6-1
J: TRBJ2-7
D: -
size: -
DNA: TGTGCCAGCAGTGAAAGACTACAGGGAAGCGAGCAGTACTTC
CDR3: CASSERLQGSEQYF

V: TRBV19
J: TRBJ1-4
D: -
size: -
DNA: TGTGCCAGTAGTTCCAGAGGAAAAGCAACTAATGAAAAACTGTTTTTT
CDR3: CASSSRGKATNEKLFF

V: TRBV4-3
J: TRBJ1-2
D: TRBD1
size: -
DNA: TGCGCCAGCAGCCCGGGACAGGCCTTCTATGGCTACACCTTC
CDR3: CASSPGQAFYGYTF

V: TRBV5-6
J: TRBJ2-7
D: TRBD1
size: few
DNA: TGTGCCAGCAGTTATGGACAGGGCTCCTCCTACGAGCAGTACTTC
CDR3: CASSYGQGSSYEQYF

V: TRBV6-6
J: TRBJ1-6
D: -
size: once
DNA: TGTGCCAGCAGTTACAGCCCTGATTCACCCCTCCACTTT
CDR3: CASSYSPDSPLHF

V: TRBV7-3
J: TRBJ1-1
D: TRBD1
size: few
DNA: TGTGCCAGCAGCTCGGGACAGTACACTGAAGCTTTCTTT
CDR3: CASSSGQYTEAFF

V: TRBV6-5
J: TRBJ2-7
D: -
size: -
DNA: TGTGCCACATGGGACACCTACGAGCAGTACTTC
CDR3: CATWDTYEQYF

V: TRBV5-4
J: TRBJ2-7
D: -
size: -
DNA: TGTGCCAGCAGCTTGAGGGGGGGCCGCTCCTACGAGCAGTACTTC
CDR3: CASSLRGGRSYEQYF

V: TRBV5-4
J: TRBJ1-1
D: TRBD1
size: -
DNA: TGTGCCAGCAGCTCCAACAGGGGAAGAAACACTGAAGCTTTCTTT
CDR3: CASSSNRGRNTEAFF

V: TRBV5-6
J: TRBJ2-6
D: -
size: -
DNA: TGTGCCAGCAGCTTGGCGGGCCAGGGAAGATCTGGGGCCAACGTCCTGACTTTC
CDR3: CASSLAGQGRSGANVLTF

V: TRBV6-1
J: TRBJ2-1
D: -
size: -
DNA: TGTGCCAGCAGTGTCGGTGGTTTGATTGAGCAGTTCTTC
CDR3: CASSVGGLIEQFF

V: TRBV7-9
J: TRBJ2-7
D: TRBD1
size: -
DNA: TGTGCCAGCAGCTTAGCCCCGGACAGGACCTCCTACGAGCAGTACTTC
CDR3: CASSLAPDRTSYEQYF

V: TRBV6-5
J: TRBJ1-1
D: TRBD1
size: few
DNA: TGTGCCAGCAGCCGGGACAGCTTGAACACTGAAGCTTTCTTT
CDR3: CASSRDSLNTEAFF

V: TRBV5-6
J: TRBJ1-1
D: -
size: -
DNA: TGTGCCAGCAGCTTCTGGGAGAGGCAAGGGAAAGGAGCTTTCTTT
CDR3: CASSFWERQGKGAFF

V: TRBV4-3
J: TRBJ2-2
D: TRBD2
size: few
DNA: TGCGCCAGCAGCCACCCCTCTAGCGGGGGGGTCACCGGGGAGCTGTTTTTT
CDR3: CASSHPSSGGVTGELFF